The next 26 T cell receptor beta chains were all read from a single sample in a study of response to subunit inactivated influenza vaccine. From the RT-PCR reads, TCRdb called clonotypes with MiXCR, one entry per CDR3 protein. Of about 500,000 distinct CDR3 sequences in the sample, roughly 13% were seen once. The specimen comprised PBMCs from blood, sampled roughly 48 days after vaccination. These receptors all stem from a middle-aged man who received an inactivated influenza vaccine.

There are many counts of this clonotype. One end of the junction varies from germline; a read error may be responsible. This chain joins TRBV5-1 and TRBJ2-1; TRBD2 agrees at 13 bases. CDR3 size: 15 residues. Germline CDR1 and CDR2: SGHRS and YFSETQ. The CDR3 sequence: CASSLGLAGVDEQFF. The CDR3 DNA reads TGTGCCAGCAGCCTCGGACTAGCGGGGGTTGATGAGCAGTTCTTC. The complete variable domain, with remaining parts taken from reference TRBV5-1 and TRBJ2-1, reads KAGVTQTPRYLIKTRGQQVTLSCSPISGHRSVSWYQQTPGQGLQFLFEYFSETQRNKGNFPGRFSGRQFSNSRSEMNVSTLELGDSALYLCASSLGLAGVDEQFFGPGTRLTVL.

The genes are TRBV20-1 and TRBJ2-5, with D possibly TRBD1 on 6 matching bases. There are 19 residues in the CDR3. Germline CDR1 reads DFQATT; CDR2 reads SNEGSKA (reference sequence). The V end lost 3 bases, the J end lost 3 bases, and 29 bases lay between the germline ends. In DNA form, the CDR3 reads TGCAGTGCTAGCCCGTGGGACACCGGTTCTATTCTCGGAAAAGAGACCCAGTACTTC. Its translation: CSASPWDTGSILGKETQYF.

A few counts support this clonotype. The chain recombines TRBV6-2 or TRBV6-3 with TRBJ2-2; TRBD1 or TRBD2 may be the D gene (5 bases each). The CDR3 spans 18 residues. V lost 0 bases to trimming and J lost 3 bases, with 17 bases between them. Germline CDR1 and CDR2: MNHEY and SVGEGT. DNA of the CDR3: TGTGCCAGCAGTTACTCGATATCTGGTGGGGGAGACACCGGGGAGCTGTTTTTT. Translating it yields CASSYSISGGGDTGELFF.

This clonotype has a handful of counts. The chain couples TRBV7-2 to TRBJ2-5; 7 positions agree with TRBD1. This CDR3 is built from 16 residues. With 5 bases clipped from V and 2 bases from J, the junction kept 11 bases outside the gene matches. Per germline, CDR1 SGHTA and CDR2 FQGNSA. The CDR3 DNA follows: TGTGCCAGCAGCCCCGGATATGTCAGGGGGCAAGAGACCCAGTACTTC. Translating it yields CASSPGYVRGQETQYF.

V gene TRBV12-3 or TRBV12-4 combines with J gene TRBJ2-2, with D tentatively TRBD1 (6 bases). V was trimmed by 6 bases and J by 8 bases, leaving 13 bases between them. This CDR3 contains 13 residues. The CDR3 is CASRLTGPGELFF. As DNA, the CDR3 is TGTGCCAGCAGGTTGACAGGTCCTGGGGAGCTGTTTTTT.

This clonotype has more than one count but fewer than ten. This chain uses TRBV7-2 with TRBJ1-1, with a tentative D call TRBD1 (5 bases). V dropped 8 bases and J dropped 3 bases, with 16 bases sitting between them. In germline, CDR1 is SGHTA, CDR2 FQGNSA. This CDR3 region has 14 residues. The CDR3 DNA is TGTGCCAGCTGGGGGGGGGTCCGGTACACTGAAGCTTTCTTT. Translating gives CASWGGVRYTEAFF.

This clonotype occurred a few times. The gene calls are TRBV5-1 and TRBJ2-1, with a weak D call TRBD1 (5 bases). V was pared by 0 bases and J by 9 bases, with 13 bases between. The CDR3 loop spans 14 amino acids. CDR1 is SGHRS, CDR2 YFSETQ, per germline. The CDR3 spells CASSLDGQGGEQFF. CDR3 DNA sequence: TGCGCCAGCAGCTTGGATGGGCAGGGTGGTGAGCAGTTCTTC.

The sample holds many counts of this clonotype. V is TRBV12-3 or TRBV12-4 and J is TRBJ2-7; 8 positions match TRBD1. There are 14 residues in the CDR3. V was pared by 6 bases and J by 1 base, with 5 bases of the junction left unmatched. CDR3 coding DNA: TGTGCCAGCAGCAGCGACAGGGGATCCTACGAGCAGTACTTC. Translation: CASSSDRGSYEQYF.

The sample holds a few counts of this clonotype. Here the CDR3 DNA reads TGTGCCAGCAGTGTCACCATAGCCAAAAACATTCAGTACTTC. Translated: CASSVTIAKNIQYF. V and J are TRBV6-1 and TRBJ2-4; unclear D gene. V lost 4 bases, J lost 0 bases, and 7 bases lay in between. The CDR3 runs to 14 residues. Per germline, CDR1 MNHNS and CDR2 SASEGT.

This clonotype was found a few times. V gene TRBV5-1 combines with J gene TRBJ2-3; 10 bases are shared with TRBD1. The germline gives CDR1 SGHRS, CDR2 YFSETQ. Unmatched junction bases numbered 11, after V lost 4 bases and J lost 6 bases. The CDR3 is 16 amino acids. The CDR3 reads CASSHGDRGRRDTQYF. The CDR3, as DNA: TGCGCCAGCAGCCATGGGGACAGGGGAAGGCGGGATACGCAGTATTTT.

This clonotype was observed a handful of times. The chain is built from TRBV20-1 and TRBJ2-3; the match to TRBD2 covers 7 bases. This CDR3 spans 14 amino acids. V trimming: 6 bases; J trimming: 1 base; junction bases outside the gene matches: 7. Germline V gives CDR1 DFQATT, CDR2 SNEGSKA (reference sequence). This CDR3 reads CSAIPSGRTDTQYF. The CDR3, as DNA: TGCAGTGCGATTCCTAGCGGACGCACAGATACGCAGTATTTT.

This clonotype was picked up many times. The V gene is TRBV6-2 or TRBV6-3, the J gene TRBJ2-2, with D hard to call. The CDR3 is made up of 16 amino acids. Germline-derived CDR1 and CDR2 are MNHEY and SVGEGT. Deletions cut 5 bases from V and 0 bases from J, with 13 bases between. CDR3 nucleotides: TGTGCCAGCAGTCGGCGAACAGAGTCGAACACCGGGGAGCTGTTTTTT. Amino acids: CASSRRTESNTGELFF.

This chain links TRBV20-1 with TRBJ2-3, with TRBD2 identical over 10 bases. With V trimmed by 5 bases and J by 2 bases, 10 bases remained unmatched. This CDR3 contains 16 residues. Germline V lookup: CDR1 DFQATT, CDR2 SNEGSKA (reference sequence). The CDR3 reads CSASWTSGKTTDTQYF. CDR3 DNA: TGCAGTGCTTCCTGGACTAGCGGCAAAACCACAGATACGCAGTATTTT.

Many counts were recorded for this clonotype. The chain employs TRBV6-6 and TRBJ2-1, with D maybe TRBD2 (6 bases). V dropped 2 bases and J dropped 9 bases, with 8 bases sitting between them. There are 12 residues in the CDR3. Germline values: CDR1 MNHNY, CDR2 SVGAGI (reference sequence). This CDR3 reads CASSYASAEQFF. In DNA, the CDR3 is TGTGCCAGCAGTTACGCTAGCGCTGAGCAGTTCTTC.

This clonotype showed up just a few times. The V and J genes are TRBV12-3 or TRBV12-4 and TRBJ2-7; TRBD1 aligns across 8 bases. The length of the CDR3 is 14 residues. Losses at the gene ends were 4 bases for V and 2 bases for J; bases not matched to a gene: 4. The CDR3 DNA reads TGTGCCAGCAGTTCGACAGGGGACCCCTACGAGCAGTACTTC. Protein: CASSSTGDPYEQYF.

V usage is TRBV5-1 and J usage is TRBJ2-7; D not certain. The CDR3 is 13 amino acids. Germline V lookup: CDR1 SGHRS, CDR2 YFSETQ. Trimming pared 0 bases from V and 7 bases from J, leaving 11 bases between. Written as DNA, the CDR3 is TGCGCCAGCAGCTTGGCCCACAGTCGGGAGCAGTACTTC. Amino acid sequence: CASSLAHSREQYF.

This clonotype was observed a few times. This rearrangement joins TRBV6-7 to TRBJ2-7, with D maybe TRBD2 (6 bases). TRBV6-7 has ORF status, its function being uncertain. V was pared by 0 bases and J by 5 bases, with 20 bases between. This CDR3 is 17 amino acids long. CDR3 region: CASSYSLRDSTAHEQYF. The CDR3 nucleotides read TGTGCCAGCAGTTACTCCCTCCGGGACTCCACGGCCCACGAGCAGTACTTC.

Only a few counts were recorded for this clonotype. This chain joins TRBV29-1 and TRBJ2-1; 10 nucleotides line up with TRBD1. Germline CDR1 SQVTM, CDR2 ANQGSEA. This CDR3 comprises 15 residues. Trimming cost V 6 bases and J 2 bases; bases outside gene matches: 7. The CDR3 region is CSVTRTGGPYNEQFF. The DNA for the CDR3 is TGCAGCGTGACACGGACAGGGGGACCCTACAATGAGCAGTTCTTC.

This clonotype was counted only a few times. The chain carries TRBV7-2 and TRBJ1-4; no firm D call. V was clipped by 3 bases and J by 6 bases, with 11 bases between them. This CDR3 is built from 14 residues. In germline, CDR1 is SGHTA, CDR2 FQGNSA. The CDR3 loop is CASSFDPSDEKLFF. CDR3 sequence (DNA): TGTGCCAGCAGCTTTGATCCCTCGGATGAAAAACTGTTTTTT. Based on the CDR3 plus reference TRBV7-2 and TRBJ1-4, the full variable domain is GAGVSQSPSNKVTEKGKDVELRCDPISGHTALYWYRQSLGQGLEFLIYFQGNSAPDKSGLPSDRFSAERTGGSVSTLTIQRTQQEDSAVYLCASSFDPSDEKLFFGSGTQLSVL.

The rearrangement uses TRBV12-3 or TRBV12-4 and TRBJ1-5, with D perhaps TRBD1 (5 bases). The CDR3 length is 17 residues. The V end was cut by 3 bases, the J end by 1 base, with 16 bases between. The CDR3 is CASSFAGGTMSNQPQHF. The CDR3 DNA reads as TGTGCCAGCAGTTTTGCGGGGGGAACTATGAGCAATCAGCCCCAGCATTTT.

The chain couples TRBV6-5 to TRBJ2-2; D may be TRBD1 (5 bases). This CDR3 is 15 amino acids long. V lost 0 bases and J 6 bases, leaving 11 bases between the germline ends. Germline V gene data show CDR1 as MNHEY and CDR2 as SVGAGI. The CDR3 region has the DNA TGTGCCAGCAGTTACTCGATTCAGGGCCCCGGGGAGCTGTTTTTT. It codes for CASSYSIQGPGELFF.

In this sample, this clonotype turned up many times. The chain links TRBV9 to TRBJ2-2; D is uncertain. The CDR3 has 14 amino acids. V was pared by 5 bases and J by 1 base, with 9 bases between. Germline values: CDR1 SGDLS, CDR2 YYNGEE. The CDR3 sequence is CASSPFENTGELFF. The CDR3 bases are TGTGCCAGCAGTCCCTTTGAGAACACCGGGGAGCTGTTTTTT.

This clonotype was found many times. The chain links TRBV7-9 to TRBJ2-1, with TRBD2 matching 7 bases. Looked up from germline, CDR1 is SEHNR and CDR2 is FQNEAQ (reference sequence). The CDR3 length is 14 residues. The junction had 8 bases not matched to a gene; V was cut back by 4 bases and J by 8 bases. The CDR3 DNA follows: TGTGCCAGCAGCTCCGGACTAGTTATTCATGAGCAGTTCTTC. It translates to CASSSGLVIHEQFF. The entire variable domain, with the rest obtained from reference TRBV7-9 and TRBJ2-1, is as follows: DTGVSQNPRHKITKRGQNVTFRCDPISEHNRLYWYRQTLGQGPEFLTYFQNEAQLEKSRLLSDRFSAERPKGSFSTLEIQRTEQGDSAMYLCASSSGLVIHEQFFGPGTRLTVL.

This clonotype was picked up many times. This chain links TRBV5-1 with TRBJ2-7, with D unclear. Per germline, CDR1 SGHRS and CDR2 YFSETQ. The germline V and J ends were trimmed by 2 bases and 3 bases, with 12 bases remaining between them. The CDR3 has 14 amino acids. The CDR3 sequence is CASSLGGPYYEQYF. As DNA, the CDR3 is TGCGCCAGCAGCTTAGGTGGGCCTTACTACGAGCAGTACTTC.

The CDR3 is CASSYLLGDLRVSYNEQFF. CDR3 in DNA: TGTGCCAGCAGTTATCTCCTGGGGGACCTCAGGGTGTCCTACAATGAGCAGTTCTTC. V is TRBV6-5 and J is TRBJ2-1; possibly TRBD1 or TRBD2 for D (5 bases each). The V gene's germline CDR1 is MNHEY and CDR2 SVGAGI. V gave up 3 bases and J gave up 1 base, with 22 bases separating them. The CDR3 runs 19 residues.

The rearrangement links TRBV5-1 to TRBJ2-2, with D maybe TRBD2 (5 bases). Germline CDR1 SGHRS, CDR2 YFSETQ. V was trimmed by 4 bases and J by 0 bases, leaving 13 bases between them. There are 16 residues in the CDR3. CDR3 in amino acids: CASSRRGLSNTGELFF. CDR3 bases: TGCGCCAGCAGCCGACGGGGATTGTCGAACACCGGGGAGCTGTTTTTT. The full variable domain, completed using reference TRBV5-1 and TRBJ2-2, is KAGVTQTPRYLIKTRGQQVTLSCSPISGHRSVSWYQQTPGQGLQFLFEYFSETQRNKGNFPGRFSGRQFSNSRSEMNVSTLELGDSALYLCASSRRGLSNTGELFFGEGSRLTVL.